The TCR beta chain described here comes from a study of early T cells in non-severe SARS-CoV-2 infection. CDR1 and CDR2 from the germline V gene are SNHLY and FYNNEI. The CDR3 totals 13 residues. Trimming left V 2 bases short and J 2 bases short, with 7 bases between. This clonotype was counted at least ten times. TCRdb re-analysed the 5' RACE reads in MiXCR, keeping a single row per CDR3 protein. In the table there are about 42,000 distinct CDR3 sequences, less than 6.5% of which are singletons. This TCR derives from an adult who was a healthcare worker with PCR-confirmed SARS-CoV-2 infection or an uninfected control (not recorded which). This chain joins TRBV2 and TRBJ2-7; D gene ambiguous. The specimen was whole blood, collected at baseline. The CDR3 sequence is CASSEQEPYEQYF. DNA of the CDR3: TGTGCCAGCAGTGAACAGGAACCCTACGAGCAGTACTTC. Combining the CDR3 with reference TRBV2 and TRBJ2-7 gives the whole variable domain EPEVTQTPSHQVTQMGQEVILRCVPISNHLYFYWYRQILGQKVEFLVSFYNNEISEKSEIFDDQFSVERPDGSNFTLKIRSTKLEDSAMYFCASSEQEPYEQYFGPGTRLTVT.